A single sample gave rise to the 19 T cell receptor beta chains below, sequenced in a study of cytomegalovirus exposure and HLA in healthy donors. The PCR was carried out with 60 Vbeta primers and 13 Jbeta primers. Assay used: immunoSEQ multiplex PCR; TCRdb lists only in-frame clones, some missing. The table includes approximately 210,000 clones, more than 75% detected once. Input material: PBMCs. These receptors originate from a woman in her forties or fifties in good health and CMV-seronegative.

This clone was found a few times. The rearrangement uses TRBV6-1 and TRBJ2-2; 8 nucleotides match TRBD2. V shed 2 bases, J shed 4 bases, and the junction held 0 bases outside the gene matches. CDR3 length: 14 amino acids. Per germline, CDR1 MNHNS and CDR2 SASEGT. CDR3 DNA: TGTGCCAGCAGTGAACTAGCGGGCACCGGGGAGCTGTTTTTT. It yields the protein CASSELAGTGELFF.

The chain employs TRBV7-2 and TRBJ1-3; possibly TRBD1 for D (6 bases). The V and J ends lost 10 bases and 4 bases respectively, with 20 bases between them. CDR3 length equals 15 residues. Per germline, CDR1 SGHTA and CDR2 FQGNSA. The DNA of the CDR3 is TGTGCCATACCAACAGGGAATATTGCCGGAAACACCATATATTTT. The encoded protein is CAIPTGNIAGNTIYF.

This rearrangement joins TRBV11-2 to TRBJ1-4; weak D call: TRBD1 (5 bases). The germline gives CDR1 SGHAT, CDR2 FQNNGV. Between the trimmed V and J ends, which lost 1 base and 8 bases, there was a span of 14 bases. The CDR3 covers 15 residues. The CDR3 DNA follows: TGTGCCAGCAGCTTAGTGGTAGGGGTCAAAGAAAAACTGTTTTTT. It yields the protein CASSLVVGVKEKLFF.

CDR3 DNA sequence: TGTGCCAGCAGCCTGCCGCGACTAGTTACCAACACAGATACGCAGTATTTT. Its translation: CASSLPRLVTNTDTQYF. The chain has TRBV5-6 and TRBJ2-3, with a weak D call TRBD2 (6 bases). The CDR3 loop spans 17 amino acids. V lost 4 bases to trimming and J lost 2 bases, with 20 bases between them. In germline, CDR1 is SGHDT, CDR2 YYEEEE.

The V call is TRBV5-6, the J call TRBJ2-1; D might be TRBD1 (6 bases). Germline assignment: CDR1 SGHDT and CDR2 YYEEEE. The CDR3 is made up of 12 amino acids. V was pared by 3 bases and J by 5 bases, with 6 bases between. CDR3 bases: TGTGCCAGCAGCTGGACAGACAATGAGCAGTTCTTC. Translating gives CASSWTDNEQFF.

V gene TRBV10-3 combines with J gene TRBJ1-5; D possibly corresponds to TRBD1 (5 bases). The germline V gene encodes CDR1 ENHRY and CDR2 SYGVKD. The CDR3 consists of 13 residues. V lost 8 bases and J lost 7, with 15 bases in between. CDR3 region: CAIAEGTGQPQHF. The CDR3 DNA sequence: TGTGCCATCGCGGAGGGGACGGGGCAGCCCCAGCATTTT.

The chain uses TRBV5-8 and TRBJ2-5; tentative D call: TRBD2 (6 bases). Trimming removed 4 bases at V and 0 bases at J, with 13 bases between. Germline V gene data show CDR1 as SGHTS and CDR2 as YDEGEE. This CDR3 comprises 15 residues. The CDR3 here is CASSPRDWYQETQYF. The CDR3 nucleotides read TGTGCCAGCAGCCCCCGGGACTGGTACCAAGAGACCCAGTACTTC.

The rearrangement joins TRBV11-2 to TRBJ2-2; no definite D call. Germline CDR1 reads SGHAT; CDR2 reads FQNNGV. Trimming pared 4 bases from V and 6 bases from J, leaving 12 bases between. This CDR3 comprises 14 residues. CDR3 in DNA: TGTGCCAGCAGCTCCGGAGTCCTTCCCGGGGAGCTGTTTTTT. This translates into CASSSGVLPGELFF.

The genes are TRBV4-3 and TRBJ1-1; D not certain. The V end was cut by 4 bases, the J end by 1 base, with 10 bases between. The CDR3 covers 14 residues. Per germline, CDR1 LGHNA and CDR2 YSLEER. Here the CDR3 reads CASSRTGGNTEAFF. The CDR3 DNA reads TGCGCCAGCAGCCGAACCGGCGGGAACACTGAAGCTTTCTTT.

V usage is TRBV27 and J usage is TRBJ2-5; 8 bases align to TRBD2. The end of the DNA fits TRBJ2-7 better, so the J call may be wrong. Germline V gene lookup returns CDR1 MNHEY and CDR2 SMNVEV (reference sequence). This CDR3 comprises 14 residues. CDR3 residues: CASSLGLAGYEQYF. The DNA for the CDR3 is TGTGCCAGCAGTTTAGGGCTAGCGGGTTACGAGCAGTACTTC.

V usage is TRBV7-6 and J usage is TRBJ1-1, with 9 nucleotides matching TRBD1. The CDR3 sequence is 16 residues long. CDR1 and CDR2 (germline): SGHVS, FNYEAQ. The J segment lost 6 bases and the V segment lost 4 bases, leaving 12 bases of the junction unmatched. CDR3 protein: CASSSSQGALRAEAFF. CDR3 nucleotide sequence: TGTGCCAGCAGCTCATCACAGGGGGCTTTACGTGCTGAAGCTTTCTTT.

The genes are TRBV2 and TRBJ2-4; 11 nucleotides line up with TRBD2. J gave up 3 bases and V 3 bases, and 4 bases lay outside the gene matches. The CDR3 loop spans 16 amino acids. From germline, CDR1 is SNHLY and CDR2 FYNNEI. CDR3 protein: CASSDLAGGGKNIQYF. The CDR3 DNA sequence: TGTGCCAGCAGTGATCTAGCGGGAGGAGGCAAAAACATTCAGTACTTC.

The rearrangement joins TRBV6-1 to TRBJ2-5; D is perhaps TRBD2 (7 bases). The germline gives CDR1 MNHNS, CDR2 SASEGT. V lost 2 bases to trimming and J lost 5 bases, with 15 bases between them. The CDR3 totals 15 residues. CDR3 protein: CASSESGGGPETQYF. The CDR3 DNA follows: TGTGCCAGCAGTGAATCGGGCGGGGGCCCGGAGACCCAGTACTTC.

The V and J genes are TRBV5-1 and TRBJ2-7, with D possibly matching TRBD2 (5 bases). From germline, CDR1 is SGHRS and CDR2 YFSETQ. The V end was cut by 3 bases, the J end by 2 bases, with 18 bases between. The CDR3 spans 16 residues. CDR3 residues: CASSSLGAVGTYEQYF. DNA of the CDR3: TGCGCCAGCAGCTCTCTAGGTGCGGTCGGGACCTACGAGCAGTACTTC.

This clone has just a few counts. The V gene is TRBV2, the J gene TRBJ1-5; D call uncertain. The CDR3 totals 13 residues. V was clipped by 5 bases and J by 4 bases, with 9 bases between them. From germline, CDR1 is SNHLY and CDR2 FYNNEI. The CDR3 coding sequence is TGTGCCAGCAGTCTCCAGACTAATCAGCCCCAGCATTTT. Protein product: CASSLQTNQPQHF. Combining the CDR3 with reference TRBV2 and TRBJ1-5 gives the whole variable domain EPEVTQTPSHQVTQMGQEVILRCVPISNHLYFYWYRQILGQKVEFLVSFYNNEISEKSEIFDDQFSVERPDGSNFTLKIRSTKLEDSAMYFCASSLQTNQPQHFGDGTRLSIL.

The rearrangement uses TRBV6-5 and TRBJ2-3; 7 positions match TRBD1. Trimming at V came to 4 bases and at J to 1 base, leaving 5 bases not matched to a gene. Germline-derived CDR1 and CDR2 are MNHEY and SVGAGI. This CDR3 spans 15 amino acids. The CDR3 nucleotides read TGTGCCAGCAGTTTAGGGCAGGGGGGCACAGATACGCAGTATTTT. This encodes CASSLGQGGTDTQYF.

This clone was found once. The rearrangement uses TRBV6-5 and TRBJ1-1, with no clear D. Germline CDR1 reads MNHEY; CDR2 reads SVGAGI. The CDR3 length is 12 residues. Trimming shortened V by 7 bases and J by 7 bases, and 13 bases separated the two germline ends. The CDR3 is CASKFRKGEAFF. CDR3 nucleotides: TGTGCCAGCAAATTCAGGAAAGGTGAAGCTTTCTTT.

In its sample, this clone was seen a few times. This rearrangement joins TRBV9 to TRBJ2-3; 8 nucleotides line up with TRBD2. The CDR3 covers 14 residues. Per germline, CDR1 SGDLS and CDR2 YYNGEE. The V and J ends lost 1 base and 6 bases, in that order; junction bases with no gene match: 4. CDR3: CASSVKRERDTQYF. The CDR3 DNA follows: TGTGCCAGCAGCGTAAAGCGGGAGAGGGATACGCAGTATTTT.

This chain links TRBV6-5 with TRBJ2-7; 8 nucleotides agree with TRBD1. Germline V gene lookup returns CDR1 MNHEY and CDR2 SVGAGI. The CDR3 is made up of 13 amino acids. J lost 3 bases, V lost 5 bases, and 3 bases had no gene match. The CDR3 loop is CASSRTGIYEQYF. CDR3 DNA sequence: TGTGCCAGCAGTCGGACAGGGATCTACGAGCAGTACTTC.